This note documents a single T cell receptor (beta chain) sequence. The data derive from a study of shared clonotypes between healthy human individuals. Method: immunoSEQ multiplex PCR; TCRdb's copy keeps in-frame clones and lacks some. The sample holds millions of clones; less than 95% are singletons and the top ten take 0.85% to 1.3%. Naive CD8 cells were CD45RO-negative, positively selected for CCR7, excluding terminally differentiated effector memory CD45RA+ cells. This clonotype was sampled from a young man in good health. Input material: naive CD8+ T cells sorted from blood.

As DNA, the CDR3 is TGTGCCAGCAGCTTAGGTAGCGGGTATTACAATGAGCAGTTCTTC. Residues: CASSLGSGYYNEQFF. This chain joins TRBV13 and TRBJ2-1, with 7 bases identical to TRBD2. The CDR3 covers 15 residues. The J segment lost 4 bases and the V segment lost 0 bases, leaving 3 bases of the junction unmatched. CDR1 is PRHDT, CDR2 FYEKMQ, per germline (reference sequence). Full variable domain (remainder filled in from reference TRBV13 and TRBJ2-1): AAGVIQSPRHLIKEKRETATLKCYPIPRHDTVYWYQQGPGQDPQFLISFYEKMQSDKGSIPDRFSAQQFSDYHSELNMSSLELGDSALYFCASSLGSGYYNEQFFGPGTRLTVL.